This TCR beta chain was captured by sequencing in a study of cytomegalovirus exposure and HLA in healthy donors. Notes on the study in general: Immune exposure data for these donors was limited to CMV serostatus. Sequencing probably produced one cluster of sequence variants that were highly shared.

Note on this clone: Its antigen is unknown.

Germline CDR1 and CDR2: MDHEN and SYDVKM. The CDR3 spans 15 residues. J gave up 3 bases and V 4 bases, and 6 bases lay outside the gene matches. PCR employed 60 Vbeta and 13 Jbeta primers. Measured with immunoSEQ multiplex PCR; TCRdb has only the in-frame clones, and not every one. The sample yields 150,000 or so clones, about 80% seen once. The sample was PBMCs. This TCR came from a middle-aged woman in good health and CMV-seronegative. The V and J genes are TRBV28 and TRBJ1-5, with TRBD1 matching over 7 bases. The CDR3 DNA follows: TGTGCCAGCAGTTCCACAACAGGGGTCAATCAGCCCCAGCATTTT. This encodes CASSSTTGVNQPQHF.